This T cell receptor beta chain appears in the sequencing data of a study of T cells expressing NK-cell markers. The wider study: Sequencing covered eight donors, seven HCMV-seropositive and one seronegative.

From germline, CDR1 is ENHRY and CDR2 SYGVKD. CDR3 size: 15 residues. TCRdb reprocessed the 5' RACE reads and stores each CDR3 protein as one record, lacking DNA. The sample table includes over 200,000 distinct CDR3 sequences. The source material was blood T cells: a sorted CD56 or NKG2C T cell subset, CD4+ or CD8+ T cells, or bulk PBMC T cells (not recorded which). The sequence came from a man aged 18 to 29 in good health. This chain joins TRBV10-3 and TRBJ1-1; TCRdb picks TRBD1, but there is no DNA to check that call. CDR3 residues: CAIRETGGGGTEAFF.